The 25 T cell receptor beta chains reported below all come from one sample, sequenced in a study of shared clonotypes between healthy human individuals. Sequencing was performed with immunoSEQ multiplex PCR; in TCRdb, only in-frame clones are kept and a portion is missing. The sample lists millions of clones; more than 80% were seen once. What was sequenced was naive CD4+ T cells sorted from blood. Documented subset: CD45RA+ positively selected. The source is a man aged 18-30 years in good health.

This sequence joins TRBV7-8 and TRBJ2-3; 13 positions match TRBD2. CDR1 is SGHVS, CDR2 FQNEAQ, per germline. The V segment lost 4 bases and the J segment 0 bases; nucleotides outside the gene matches: 10. The CDR3 covers 19 residues. CDR3 coding DNA: TGTGCCAGCAGCTCCCGGACTAGCGGGGGACTTCCTAGCACAGATACGCAGTATTTT. This translates into CASSSRTSGGLPSTDTQYF.

The chain recombines TRBV9 with TRBJ1-1; D not resolved. Germline CDR1 reads SGDLS; CDR2 reads YYNGEE. V was trimmed by 2 bases and J by 4 bases, leaving 15 bases between them. The CDR3 is 15 amino acids. CDR3 coding DNA: TGTGCCAGCAGCGTCGGACCGGGAGGAGGCACTGAAGCTTTCTTT. Translating it yields CASSVGPGGGTEAFF.

The chain uses TRBV6-6 and TRBJ1-2; D is unresolved. V lost 6 bases, J lost 3 bases, and 14 bases lay in between. Looked up from germline, CDR1 is MNHNY and CDR2 is SVGAGI (reference sequence). The CDR3 sequence is 14 residues long. The CDR3 protein is CASRKDGVDYGYTF. The CDR3 nucleotides read TGTGCCAGCAGGAAGGATGGGGTGGACTATGGCTACACCTTC.

This chain joins TRBV9 and TRBJ1-1; TRBD1 is a possible D gene (5 bases). This CDR3 is 14 amino acids long. CDR1 and CDR2 (germline): SGDLS, YYNGEE. Trimming took off 5 bases at V and 0 bases at J, with 11 bases between the two ends. In DNA, the CDR3 is TGTGCCAGCAGTTCCCAGGGACTGAACACTGAAGCTTTCTTT. It codes for CASSSQGLNTEAFF.

J is TRBJ1-3 and V is TRBV9; D call uncertain. Germline values: CDR1 SGDLS, CDR2 YYNGEE. The ends were cut back, 4 bases at V and 1 base at J, with 9 bases in the middle. CDR3 size: 14 residues. Written as DNA, the CDR3 is TGTGCCAGCAGCCCTCCCACGTCTGGAAACACCATATATTTT. Encoded protein: CASSPPTSGNTIYF. Combining the CDR3 with reference TRBV9 and TRBJ1-3 gives the whole variable domain DSGVTQTPKHLITATGQRVTLRCSPRSGDLSVYWYQQSLDQGLQFLIQYYNGEERAKGNILERFSAQQFPDLHSELNLSSLELGDSALYFCASSPPTSGNTIYFGEGSWLTVV.

This clone was recorded only once. The chain combines TRBV9 with TRBJ1-3; D not certain. This CDR3 comprises 17 residues. In germline, CDR1 is SGDLS, CDR2 YYNGEE. Deletions cut 0 bases from V and 0 bases from J, with 13 bases between. The CDR3 is CASSVGPGPISGNTIYF. The CDR3 bases are TGTGCCAGCAGCGTAGGGCCGGGCCCGATCTCTGGAAACACCATATATTTT.

The chain employs TRBV28 and TRBJ2-3, with D possibly being TRBD1 (5 bases). Germline CDR1 MDHEN, CDR2 SYDVKM. With 3 bases removed from V and 2 bases from J, the gap between germline ends came to 9 bases. The length of the CDR3 is 14 residues. The CDR3 loop reads CASSFQGATDTQYF. In nucleotides, the CDR3 is TGTGCCAGCAGTTTCCAGGGTGCCACAGATACGCAGTATTTT.

V and J are TRBV27 and TRBJ2-5; 10 bases align to TRBD1. V lost 5 bases to trimming and J lost 2 bases; unmatched junction nucleotides: 2. This CDR3 is 14 amino acids long. The germline V gene encodes CDR1 MNHEY and CDR2 SMNVEV (reference sequence). The CDR3 is CASSMGQGQETQYF. The CDR3 nucleotides are TGTGCCAGCAGTATGGGACAGGGGCAAGAGACCCAGTACTTC.

The rearrangement joins TRBV6-5 to TRBJ2-7; possible D gene TRBD2, 5 bases. Trimming took off 3 bases at V and 0 bases at J, with 12 bases between the two ends. Germline V gives CDR1 MNHEY, CDR2 SVGAGI. The CDR3 is 15 residues long. CDR3 region: CASSYERRGSYEQYF. The DNA of the CDR3 is TGTGCCAGCAGTTATGAGAGACGGGGCTCCTACGAGCAGTACTTC.

J is TRBJ1-2 and V is TRBV5-6, with D perhaps matching TRBD1 (6 bases). The CDR3 loop spans 13 amino acids. Trimming took off 5 bases at V and 5 bases at J, with 13 bases between the two ends. CDR1 is SGHDT, CDR2 YYEEEE, per germline. The CDR3 sequence is CASSLDRRYGYTF. CDR3 DNA: TGTGCCAGCAGTCTCGACAGGCGATATGGCTACACCTTC.

The chain combines TRBV6-1 with TRBJ1-4; D ambiguous. With 3 bases removed from V and 3 bases from J, the gap between germline ends came to 14 bases. The CDR3 sequence is 16 residues long. Germline CDR1 is MNHNS and CDR2 is SASEGT. This CDR3 is CASSEEGVLSNEKLFF. In DNA, the CDR3 is TGTGCCAGCAGTGAGGAGGGTGTCTTGTCTAATGAAAAACTGTTTTTT.

The chain joins TRBV7-2 to TRBJ2-1; TRBD2 matches at 11 bases. V lost 1 base and J lost 8; bases outside the gene matches: 7. The CDR3 sequence is 16 residues long. CDR1 is SGHTA, CDR2 FQGNSA, per germline. CDR3 sequence (DNA): TGTGCCAGCAGCTTAGTGTCCACTAGCGGGAGCTATGAGCAGTTCTTC. This gives the protein CASSLVSTSGSYEQFF.

The CDR3 coding sequence is TGTGCCAGCAGCTTAGTCAGGCACAGTCATCAAGAGACCCAGTACTTC. Its protein product is CASSLVRHSHQETQYF. The rearrangement uses TRBV7-2 and TRBJ2-5, with no clear D. This CDR3 region has 16 residues. Germline V gene lookup returns CDR1 SGHTA and CDR2 FQGNSA. Trimming pared 1 base from V and 2 bases from J, leaving 14 bases between.

This clone was observed a single time. V usage is TRBV7-2 and J usage is TRBJ1-5; D not certain. Trimming took 3 bases from V and 9 from J, leaving 15 bases between them. The CDR3 is 14 residues long. The germline V gene has CDR1 SGHTA and CDR2 FQGNSA. The CDR3 nucleotides read TGTGCCAGCAGCTTGACCGATGGAGAAAGGCCCCAGCATTTT. It encodes CASSLTDGERPQHF. Variable domain in full (rest from reference TRBV7-2 and TRBJ1-5): GAGVSQSPSNKVTEKGKDVELRCDPISGHTALYWYRQSLGQGLEFLIYFQGNSAPDKSGLPSDRFSAERTGGSVSTLTIQRTQQEDSAVYLCASSLTDGERPQHFGDGTRLSIL.

This clone has more than one count but fewer than ten. This chain connects TRBV4-1 to TRBJ2-2; D gene ambiguous. The germline CDR1 and CDR2 sequences are MGHRA and YSYEKL. The CDR3 loop spans 12 amino acids. The ends were cut back, 4 bases at V and 7 bases at J, with 7 bases in the middle. DNA of the CDR3: TGCGCCAGCAGCCTCGACGGCGGGGAGCTGTTTTTT. Its protein product is CASSLDGGELFF.

The chain uses TRBV11-2 and TRBJ2-5; D is possibly TRBD1 (6 bases). The length of the CDR3 is 17 residues. Germline V CDR1 and CDR2: SGHAT, FQNNGV. V was shortened by 3 bases and J by 3 bases, with 20 bases between the two germline ends. This chain's CDR3 is CASSLLGGNPKKETQYF. CDR3 in DNA: TGTGCCAGCAGCTTGCTTGGGGGCAATCCCAAAAAAGAGACCCAGTACTTC. The full variable domain, in which reference TRBV11-2 and TRBJ2-5 provide the parts outside the CDR3, is EAGVAQSPRYKIIEKRQSVAFWCNPISGHATLYWYQQILGQGPKLLIQFQNNGVVDDSQLPKDRFSAERLKGVDSTLKIQPAKLEDSAVYLCASSLLGGNPKKETQYFGPGTRLLVL.

In this sample, this clone turned up once. The rearrangement joins TRBV5-1 to TRBJ2-5; 10 bases agree with TRBD2. This CDR3 is 16 amino acids long. Losses at the gene ends were 4 bases for V and 4 bases for J; bases not matched to a gene: 10. The germline V gene encodes CDR1 SGHRS and CDR2 YFSETQ. Written as DNA, the CDR3 is TGCGCCAGCAGCGCCCTAGCGGGAGAAGGGTTAGAGACCCAGTACTTC. The encoded protein is CASSALAGEGLETQYF.

V gene TRBV18 combines with J gene TRBJ1-2; D unclear. The CDR3 totals 14 residues. CDR1 is KGHSH, CDR2 LQKENI, per germline. The germline V and J ends were trimmed by 3 bases and 4 bases, with 12 bases remaining between them. CDR3 in DNA: TGTGCCAGCTCACCGGGGTCCCTCGGCTATGGCTACACCTTC. Translation gives CASSPGSLGYGYTF.

A word on this clone: This sample also contains other DNA sequences that code for the same CDR3. The rearrangement joins TRBV30 to TRBJ1-4; unclear D gene. The CDR3 has 12 residues. Looked up from germline, CDR1 is GTSNPN and CDR2 is SVGIG (reference sequence). V lost 5 bases and J lost 7, with 11 bases in between. The CDR3 region has the DNA TGTGCCTGGTCCGTGACGGGTGAAAAACTGTTTTTT. This sequence encodes CAWSVTGEKLFF.

The rearrangement links TRBV27 to TRBJ1-1, with D perhaps matching TRBD1 (6 bases). The V gene's germline CDR1 is MNHEY and CDR2 SMNVEV (reference sequence). V was shortened by 3 bases and J by 9 bases, with 14 bases between the two germline ends. The CDR3 covers 13 residues. CDR3 in amino acids: CASSFRRTAQAFF. The CDR3 region has the DNA TGTGCCAGCAGTTTTCGGCGGACAGCTCAAGCTTTCTTT.

This chain joins TRBV11-3 and TRBJ2-1, with TRBD2 matching 8 bases. The CDR3 contains 17 residues. Germline CDR1 SGHNT, CDR2 YENEEA. J was trimmed by 0 bases and V by 4 bases; bases with no gene match: 8. The DNA of the CDR3 is TGTGCCAGCAGCTCCCACCGGGGGGGGAGCTCCTACAATGAGCAGTTCTTC. Amino acids: CASSSHRGGSSYNEQFF.

The chain recombines TRBV11-2 with TRBJ2-2, with TRBD1 matching over 7 bases. The CDR3 totals 15 residues. V trimming: 7 bases; J trimming: 4 bases; junction bases outside the gene matches: 9. Per the germline V gene, CDR1 is SGHAT and CDR2 is FQNNGV. The DNA of the CDR3 is TGTGCCAGCAACCTACAGGGGTGGAGCACCGGGGAGCTGTTTTTT. Its protein is CASNLQGWSTGELFF.

J is TRBJ2-3 and V is TRBV6-7; either TRBD1 or TRBD2 may supply D (5 bases each). TRBV6-7 is classed as an ORF, of uncertain function. The CDR3 has 15 residues. V lost 4 bases and J lost 1, with 12 bases in between. Here the CDR3 DNA reads TGTGCCAGCAGTTCTCCGGGACCCCGCACAGATACGCAGTATTTT. Amino acid sequence: CASSSPGPRTDTQYF.

This chain links TRBV7-3 with TRBJ2-2; tentatively, D is TRBD1 (5 bases). The CDR3 length is 15 residues. CDR1 is SGHTA, CDR2 FQGTGA, per germline. V was cut by 2 bases and J by 4 bases, with 11 bases left in between. The CDR3: CASSLGAGITGELFF. The CDR3 region has the DNA TGTGCCAGCAGCTTAGGGGCAGGAATCACCGGGGAGCTGTTTTTT.

V and J are TRBV6-6 and TRBJ1-3; 7 bases align to TRBD1. The CDR3 contains 11 residues. J was trimmed by 9 bases and V by 7 bases; bases with no gene match: 3. Germline V lookup: CDR1 MNHNY, CDR2 SVGAGI (reference sequence). In DNA form, the CDR3 reads TGTGCCAGCACGTCAGGGGGCACCATATATTTT. It specifies CASTSGGTIYF.